This record looks at one TCR beta chain sequence and its context. The antigen this receptor binds is unknown. Per-base qualities were not stored, and no clone one base away is much larger. The run used an Illumina NovaSeq 6000. TCRalpha and TCRbeta cDNA libraries were built by 5'RACE with constant-segment primers, adding sample barcodes and unique molecular identifiers. Trizol reagent was used to extract RNA from every sample. The libraries were amplified in two PCR steps, and the second step added a second sample barcode and Illumina TruSeq adapters. The libraries were sequenced on an Illumina NovaSeq using 2 x 150 bp paired-end reads. Under the source paper's analysis protocol: Demultiplexing of reads and collapsing into UMI-guided consensus sequences were performed with migec v1.2.7. Using mixcr v2.1.11, UMI consensuses were aligned to TRA and TRB V and J templates and then assembled into clonotypes. Expanded or contracted clonotypes were those called significant by both edgeR and NoisET, with noise models trained on biological replicates. For edgeR calls, the thresholds were a false discovery rate-adjusted p below 0.01 and a log2 fold-change of 1. As an exploratory analysis of dynamics, PCA with hierarchical clustering was applied to max-normalized trajectories of the 1000 most abundant clonotypes. Separately sequenced CD4+ and CD8+ repertoires were used to assign the CD4 or CD8 phenotype of responding clones. TCRdb ran its own pipeline on the public reads, namely fastp trimming at Q25 and MiXCR clone calling, and kept in-frame beta chains. Each CDR3 protein gets just one entry, which takes the most common genes and DNA from the rows behind it. The V and J calls follow TCRdb's processing rather than the paper's. Present in this sample are roughly 150,000 distinct CDR3 sequences, under 30% of which were seen just once. The ten largest make up about 24% of the sample.

Ficoll-Paque density gradient centrifugation was the method used to isolate PBMCs. The sample originates from a study of T-cell memory formation after mild COVID-19 (dated by TCRdb to the early 2020s). Regarding the study in general: TCR sequence clusters from the two donors were found to be largely donor specific. In two donors, T-cell clones that expanded and contracted after mild COVID-19 were followed by sequencing TCRalpha and TCRbeta repertoires longitudinally. The cohort comprised two young, previously healthy adult volunteers, one female and one male. Results and caveats for the whole study, not just this receptor: From day 15 to 85, contracting clones showed balanced CD4/CD8 phenotypes, whereas a second wave of clones that expanded from day 15 to 37 leaned towards CD4+. Contracting CD4+ clones appeared mostly in the CM and EM memory subsets, whereas CD8+ clones were enriched in EMRA. The second-wave clones that peaked on day 37 were not confirmed to be SARS-CoV-2 specific. Some responding clones were detected in pre-infection memory, suggesting pre-existing cross-reactive memory T cells joined the SARS-CoV-2 response. Only a couple of mild cases were covered by the study, and larger cohorts that include severe cases with pre-infection samples were considered necessary.

The clonotype comes from an adult woman who had mild COVID-19 (a few samples of this study predate the infection). The sample titles of this study are shuffled in the database, so cell type and time point are left out; the donor was told from shared clones. Sequencing input: PBMCs or a T cell subset sorted from them (not recorded which).

The nucleotide sequence is given as TGTGCCAGCAGCTTAACGGGGGAGACGTCCACAGATACGCAGTATTTT. This encodes CASSLTGETSTDTQYF. The chain is encoded by TRBV11-1 joined to TRBJ2-3; perhaps TRBD2 is the D gene, with 6 bases matching. V gives up 2 bases and J gives up 2 bases, and the segment between their germline ends measures 14 bases. The CDR3 goes from the cysteine to the phenylalanine over 16 residues. The sequence is cut down to CDR3 DNA, 48 bases in frame from base 1. The germline V gene (reference sequence) provides CDR1 SGHAT and CDR2 FQDESV.